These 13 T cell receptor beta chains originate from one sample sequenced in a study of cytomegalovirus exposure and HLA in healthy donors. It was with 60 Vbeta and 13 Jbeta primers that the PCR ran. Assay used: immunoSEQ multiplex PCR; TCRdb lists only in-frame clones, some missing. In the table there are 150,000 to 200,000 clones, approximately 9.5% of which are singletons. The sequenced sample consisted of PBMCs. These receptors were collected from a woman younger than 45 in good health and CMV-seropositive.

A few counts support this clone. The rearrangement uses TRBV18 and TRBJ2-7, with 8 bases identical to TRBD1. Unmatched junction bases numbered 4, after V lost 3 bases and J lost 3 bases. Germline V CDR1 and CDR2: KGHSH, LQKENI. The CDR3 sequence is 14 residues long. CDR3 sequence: CASSPGTGGYEQYF. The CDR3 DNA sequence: TGTGCCAGCTCACCGGGGACAGGCGGCTACGAGCAGTACTTC. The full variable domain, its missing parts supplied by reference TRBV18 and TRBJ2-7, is NAGVMQNPRHLVRRRGQEARLRCSPMKGHSHVYWYRQLPEEGLKFMVYLQKENIIDESGMPKERFSAEFPKEGPSILRIQQVVRGDSAAYFCASSPGTGGYEQYFGPGTRLTVT.

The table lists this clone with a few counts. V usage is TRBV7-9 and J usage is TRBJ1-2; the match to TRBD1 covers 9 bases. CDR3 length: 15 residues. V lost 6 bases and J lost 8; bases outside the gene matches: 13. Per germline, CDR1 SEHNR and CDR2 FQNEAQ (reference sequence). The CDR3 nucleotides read TGTGCCAGCAGGGGTGAACAGGGGGCGAGGAAGGGCTACACCTTC. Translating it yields CASRGEQGARKGYTF. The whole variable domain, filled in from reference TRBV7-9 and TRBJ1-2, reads DTGVSQNPRHKITKRGQNVTFRCDPISEHNRLYWYRQTLGQGPEFLTYFQNEAQLEKSRLLSDRFSAERPKGSFSTLEIQRTEQGDSAMYLCASRGEQGARKGYTFGSGTRLTVV.

The CDR3 nucleotides read TGCGCCAGCAGCTTCACACCGGACAGGGTCGGCTATGGCTACACCTTC. Amino acids: CASSFTPDRVGYGYTF. The genes are TRBV5-1 and TRBJ1-2; 8 bases agree with TRBD1. The V gene end was trimmed by 2 bases and the J gene end by 4 bases; junction bases not matched to a gene: 10. This CDR3 comprises 16 residues. Germline CDR1 is SGHRS and CDR2 is YFSETQ. Combining the CDR3 with reference TRBV5-1 and TRBJ1-2 gives the whole variable domain KAGVTQTPRYLIKTRGQQVTLSCSPISGHRSVSWYQQTPGQGLQFLFEYFSETQRNKGNFPGRFSGRQFSNSRSEMNVSTLELGDSALYLCASSFTPDRVGYGYTFGSGTRLTVV.

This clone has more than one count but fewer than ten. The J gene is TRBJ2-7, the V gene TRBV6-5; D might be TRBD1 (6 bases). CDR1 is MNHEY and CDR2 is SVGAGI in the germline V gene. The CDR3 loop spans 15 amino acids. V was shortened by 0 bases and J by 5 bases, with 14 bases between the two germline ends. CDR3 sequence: CASSYSRQGFHEQYF. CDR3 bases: TGTGCCAGCAGTTACTCGAGGCAGGGGTTCCACGAGCAGTACTTC.

The chain's CDR3 is CASTGTSNNEQFF. CDR3 sequence (DNA): TGCGCCAGCACCGGGACTAGCAACAATGAGCAGTTCTTC. The chain is built from TRBV10-1 and TRBJ2-1; TRBD2 matches at 9 bases. Per the germline V gene, CDR1 is WNHNN and CDR2 is SYGVQD (reference sequence). The J segment lost 5 bases and the V segment lost 7 bases, leaving 3 bases of the junction unmatched. The CDR3 is 13 amino acids.

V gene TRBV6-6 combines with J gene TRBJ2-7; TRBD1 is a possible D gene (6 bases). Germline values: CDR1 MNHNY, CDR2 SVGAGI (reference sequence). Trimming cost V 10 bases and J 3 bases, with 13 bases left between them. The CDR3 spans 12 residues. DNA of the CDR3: TGTGCCATATCCAGAGGGGGCTACGAGCAGTACTTC. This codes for CAISRGGYEQYF.

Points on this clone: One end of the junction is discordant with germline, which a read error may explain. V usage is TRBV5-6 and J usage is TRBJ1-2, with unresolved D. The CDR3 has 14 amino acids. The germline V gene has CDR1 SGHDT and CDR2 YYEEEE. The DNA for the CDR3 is TGTGCCAGCAGCCGGGGAGGCCTCAGTTATGCCTACACCTTC. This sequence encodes CASSRGGLSYAYTF. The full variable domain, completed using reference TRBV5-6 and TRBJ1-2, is DAGVTQSPTHLIKTRGQQVTLRCSPKSGHDTVSWYQQALGQGPQFIFQYYEEEERQRGNFPDRFSGHQFPNYSSELNVNALLLGDSALYLCASSRGGLSYAYTFGSGTRLTVV.

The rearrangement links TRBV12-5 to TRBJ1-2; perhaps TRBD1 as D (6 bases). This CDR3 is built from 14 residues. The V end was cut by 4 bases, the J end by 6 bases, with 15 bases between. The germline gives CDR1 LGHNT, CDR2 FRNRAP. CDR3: CASGSFSTGDGYTF. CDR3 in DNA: TGTGCTAGTGGTTCTTTCTCGACAGGCGATGGCTACACCTTC. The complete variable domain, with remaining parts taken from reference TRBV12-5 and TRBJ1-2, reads DARVTQTPRHKVTEMGQEVTMRCQPILGHNTVFWYRQTMMQGLELLAYFRNRAPLDDSGMPKDRFSAEMPDATLATLKIQPSEPRDSAVYFCASGSFSTGDGYTFGSGTRLTVV.

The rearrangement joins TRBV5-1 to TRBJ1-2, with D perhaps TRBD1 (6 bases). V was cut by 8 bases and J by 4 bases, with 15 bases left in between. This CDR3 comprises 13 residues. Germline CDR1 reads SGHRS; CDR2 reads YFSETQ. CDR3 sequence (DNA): TGCGCCAGAAGCGTCGGGACACTCTATGGCTACACCTTC. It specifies CARSVGTLYGYTF.

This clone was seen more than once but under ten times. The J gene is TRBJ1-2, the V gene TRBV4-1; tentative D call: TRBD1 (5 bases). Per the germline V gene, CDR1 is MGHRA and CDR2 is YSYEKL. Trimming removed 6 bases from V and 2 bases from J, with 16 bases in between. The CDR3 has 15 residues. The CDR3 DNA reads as TGCGCCAGCAGTCAGGGCGAGGTGGGCAACTATGGCTACACCTTC. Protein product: CASSQGEVGNYGYTF.

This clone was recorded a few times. In DNA form, the CDR3 reads TGTGCCAGCAGAGACCTAGCGGGAGGGCCCCACGAGCAGTACTTC. The encoded protein is CASRDLAGGPHEQYF. J is TRBJ2-7 and V is TRBV2; TRBD2 matches at 12 bases. Trimming took 6 bases from V and 5 from J; bases not matched to a gene: 8. CDR1 is SNHLY and CDR2 is FYNNEI in the germline V gene. CDR3 size: 15 residues. Complete variable domain (other parts from reference TRBV2 and TRBJ2-7): EPEVTQTPSHQVTQMGQEVILRCVPISNHLYFYWYRQILGQKVEFLVSFYNNEISEKSEIFDDQFSVERPDGSNFTLKIRSTKLEDSAMYFCASRDLAGGPHEQYFGPGTRLTVT.

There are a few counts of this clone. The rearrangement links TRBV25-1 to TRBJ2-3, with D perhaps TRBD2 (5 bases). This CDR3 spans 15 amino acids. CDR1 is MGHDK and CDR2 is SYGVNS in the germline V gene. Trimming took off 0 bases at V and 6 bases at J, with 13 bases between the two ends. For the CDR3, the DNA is TGTGCCAGCAGTGAATATCTTGGACCGGGGGATACGCAGTATTTT. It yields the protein CASSEYLGPGDTQYF.

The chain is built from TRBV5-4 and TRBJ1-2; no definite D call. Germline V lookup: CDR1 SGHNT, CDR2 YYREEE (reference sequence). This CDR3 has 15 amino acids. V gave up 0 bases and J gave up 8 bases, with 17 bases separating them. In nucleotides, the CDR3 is TGTGCCAGCAGCTTGGGGATAGGAGCTCCCCCGGGCTACACCTTC. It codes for CASSLGIGAPPGYTF.